A selection of T cell receptor beta chains follows, all from one sample in a study of cytomegalovirus exposure and HLA in healthy donors. Clones were sequenced by immunoSEQ multiplex PCR, and TCRdb holds only the in-frame ones, with some missing. The sample contains about 130,000 clones, roughly 70% of which appear only once. Sequenced input: PBMCs. The receptors here all came from a human donor in good health. CDR3s include the opening cysteine and the closing phenylalanine or tryptophan. A D gene is named only where the DNA matches it firmly.

v_call: TRBV11-3
cdr3_length: 17
d_call: -
j_call: TRBJ1-3
cdr3_aa: CASSLEPLEGSGNTIYF
cdr3_nt: TGTGCCAGCAGCTTAGAACCACTGGAGGGCTCTGGAAACACCATATATTTT

v_call: TRBV29-1
cdr3_length: 15
d_call: TRBD1
j_call: TRBJ2-2
cdr3_aa: CSVRQGLANTGELFF
cdr3_nt: TGCAGCGTGCGACAGGGCCTCGCGAACACCGGGGAGCTGTTTTTT

v_call: TRBV7-9
cdr3_length: 14
d_call: TRBD1
j_call: TRBJ2-7
cdr3_aa: CASSLGQGAGEQYF
cdr3_nt: TGTGCCAGCAGCTTAGGGCAGGGGGCGGGCGAGCAGTACTTC

v_call: TRBV11-3
cdr3_length: 13
d_call: -
j_call: TRBJ2-7
cdr3_aa: CASKERENYEQYF
cdr3_nt: TGTGCCAGCAAAGAACGGGAGAACTACGAGCAGTACTTC

v_call: TRBV7-2
cdr3_length: 12
d_call: TRBD1
j_call: TRBJ2-7
cdr3_aa: CASSRQGYEQYF
cdr3_nt: TGTGCCAGCAGCCGACAGGGCTACGAGCAGTACTTC

v_call: TRBV7-9
cdr3_length: 13
d_call: -
j_call: TRBJ1-1
cdr3_aa: CASTLGGNTEAFF
cdr3_nt: TGTGCCAGCACGCTCGGGGGGAACACTGAAGCTTTCTTT

v_call: TRBV7-3
cdr3_length: 14
d_call: -
j_call: TRBJ2-3
cdr3_aa: CASSTEVYTDTQYF
cdr3_nt: TGTGCCAGCAGCACCGAGGTATACACAGATACGCAGTATTTT

v_call: TRBV10-3
cdr3_length: 14
d_call: TRBD1
j_call: TRBJ2-5
cdr3_aa: CAISTGTVGEAQYF
cdr3_nt: TGTGCCATCAGTACGGGGACAGTGGGAGAGGCCCAGTACTTC

v_call: TRBV7-2
cdr3_length: 14
d_call: -
j_call: TRBJ1-5
cdr3_aa: CASATGGGNQPQHF
cdr3_nt: TGTGCCAGCGCAACCGGGGGGGGGAATCAGCCCCAGCATTTT

v_call: TRBV6-5
cdr3_length: 13
d_call: -
j_call: TRBJ2-5
cdr3_aa: CASTELAGETQYF
cdr3_nt: TGTGCCAGCACCGAATTGGCCGGGGAGACCCAGTACTTC

v_call: TRBV5-1
cdr3_length: 16
d_call: TRBD1
j_call: TRBJ2-7
cdr3_aa: CASSYGQGQEVYEQYF
cdr3_nt: TGCGCCAGCAGCTATGGACAGGGCCAAGAGGTGTACGAGCAGTACTTC

v_call: TRBV19
cdr3_length: 15
d_call: -
j_call: TRBJ1-5
cdr3_aa: CASKGVDAGNQPQHF
cdr3_nt: TGTGCCAGCAAAGGAGTCGACGCGGGCAATCAGCCCCAGCATTTT

v_call: TRBV11-2
cdr3_length: 17
d_call: TRBD2
j_call: TRBJ2-1
cdr3_aa: CASSLEIAGGPSNEQFF
cdr3_nt: TGTGCCAGCAGCTTAGAAATAGCGGGAGGGCCGAGCAATGAGCAGTTCTTC

v_call: TRBV7-2
cdr3_length: 13
d_call: -
j_call: TRBJ1-1
cdr3_aa: CASSLSVHGGAFF
cdr3_nt: TGTGCCAGCAGCTTATCGGTCCATGGGGGGGCTTTCTTT